The 25 T cell receptor beta chains below come from one sample, sequenced in a study of T cell repertoires in ileal Crohn's disease (dated by TCRdb to between 2018 and 2021). The library was obtained by the immunoSEQ multiplex PCR assay. TCRdb's version of the immuneACCESS table is confined to in-frame rearrangements and falls short of the full clone set. An unresolved V gene accounts for under half of the shortfall where checked; the remainder is of unknown origin. In all, the sample holds around 33,000 clones, and around 77% of those were seen once. Around 20% of the sample comes from the top ten. Specimen: ileal tissue. The origin of the receptors is an adult with Crohn's disease.

The chain uses TRBV5-6 and TRBJ2-7; D remains unclear. The CDR3 is 14 amino acids. V gave up 5 bases and J gave up 0 bases, with 12 bases separating them. CDR1 and CDR2 from the germline V gene are SGHDT and YYEEEE. The CDR3 DNA sequence: TGTGCCAGCAGTTCCACTGTTTACTCCTACGAGCAGTACTTC. Protein: CASSSTVYSYEQYF.

There are a few counts of this clone. V is TRBV2 and J is TRBJ2-1, with a possible D match to TRBD2 (6 bases). V dropped 1 base and J dropped 13 bases, with 8 bases sitting between them. Germline CDR1 SNHLY, CDR2 FYNNEI. This CDR3 contains 11 residues. The CDR3: CASSEELAQFF. CDR3 DNA sequence: TGTGCCAGCAGTGAAGAACTAGCACAGTTCTTC.

V is TRBV6-6 and J is TRBJ2-7, with 7 bases lining up with TRBD2. V was clipped by 3 bases and J by 4 bases; unmatched bases: 3. The CDR3 consists of 13 residues. Germline CDR1 reads MNHNY; CDR2 reads SVGAGI (reference sequence). The CDR3 DNA is TGTGCCAGCAGTTATATGGGGGGGTACGAGCAGTACTTC. This encodes CASSYMGGYEQYF.

This rearrangement joins TRBV5-4 to TRBJ2-5; 10 bases are shared with TRBD2. CDR1 and CDR2 (germline): SGHNT, YYREEE (reference sequence). With V trimmed by 4 bases and J by 0 bases, 3 bases remained unmatched. This CDR3 contains 15 residues. The CDR3 DNA is TGTGCCAGCAGCAGCGGGAGGGCCGACCAAGAGACCCAGTACTTC. Its translation is CASSSGRADQETQYF.

This sequence joins TRBV11-2 and TRBJ2-1; 10 bases are a match to TRBD2. CDR3 length: 15 amino acids. The V gene end was trimmed by 4 bases and the J gene end by 9 bases; junction bases not matched to a gene: 9. From germline, CDR1 is SGHAT and CDR2 FQNNGV. The CDR3 spells CASSSSGSWTVEQFF. CDR3 in DNA: TGTGCCAGCAGCTCTAGCGGGAGTTGGACGGTTGAGCAGTTCTTC. Using reference TRBV11-2 and TRBJ2-1 for the parts outside the CDR3, the full variable domain is EAGVAQSPRYKIIEKRQSVAFWCNPISGHATLYWYQQILGQGPKLLIQFQNNGVVDDSQLPKDRFSAERLKGVDSTLKIQPAKLEDSAVYLCASSSSGSWTVEQFFGPGTRLTVL.

The rearrangement joins TRBV5-1 to TRBJ2-2, with 9 bases matching TRBD2. This CDR3 comprises 15 residues. From germline, CDR1 is SGHRS and CDR2 YFSETQ. Trimming removed 5 bases from V and 8 bases from J; junction bases left unmatched: 10. The CDR3 reads CASRPGTSSIGELFF. For the CDR3, the DNA is TGCGCCAGCAGGCCCGGGACTAGCTCTATAGGGGAGCTGTTTTTT.

This sequence joins TRBV7-2 and TRBJ2-3; D remains unclear. The ends were cut back, 5 bases at V and 2 bases at J, with 14 bases in the middle. The CDR3 is 15 residues long. CDR1 SGHTA and CDR2 FQGNSA come from the germline V gene. CDR3 loop: CASSPRNGPTDTQYF. The CDR3, as DNA: TGTGCCAGCAGCCCTCGAAACGGTCCCACAGATACGCAGTATTTT.

This chain joins TRBV9 and TRBJ1-4; possible D gene TRBD1, 5 bases. Germline-derived CDR1 and CDR2 are SGDLS and YYNGEE. Trimming left V 5 bases short and J 5 bases short, with 16 bases between. The CDR3 is 15 residues long. The CDR3 sequence is CASSSVGDLNEKLFF. In DNA, the CDR3 is TGTGCCAGCAGTTCCGTAGGGGATTTGAATGAAAAACTGTTTTTT.

This chain links TRBV2 with TRBJ2-3; weak D call: TRBD1 (6 bases). CDR3 length equals 16 residues. V dropped 6 bases and J dropped 0 bases, with 16 bases sitting between them. Germline lookup yields CDR1 SNHLY and CDR2 FYNNEI. The CDR3: CASRVNWGRSTDTQYF. Here the CDR3 DNA reads TGTGCCAGCAGAGTAAACTGGGGGCGAAGCACAGATACGCAGTATTTT.

V is TRBV7-9 and J is TRBJ1-2; 12 nucleotides align to TRBD1. This CDR3 is 15 amino acids long. The germline V gene has CDR1 SEHNR and CDR2 FQNEAQ (reference sequence). Germline trimming cut 0 bases from V and 5 bases from J; bases unmatched to any gene: 1. CDR3 DNA: TGTGCCAGCAGCTTAGCGGGACAGGGGGCGTATGGCTACACCTTC. The encoded protein is CASSLAGQGAYGYTF.

The J gene is TRBJ1-5, the V gene TRBV2, with TRBD1 identical over 10 bases. The CDR3 has 14 amino acids. V trimming: 7 bases; J trimming: 2 bases; junction bases outside the gene matches: 2. Germline CDR1 and CDR2: SNHLY and FYNNEI. CDR3 region: CASMGTGGNQPQHF. The CDR3 DNA sequence: TGTGCCAGCATGGGGACAGGGGGCAATCAGCCCCAGCATTTT.

The chain combines TRBV5-4 with TRBJ2-5; no firm D call. Trimming took 4 bases from V and 7 from J, leaving 14 bases between them. The germline V gene encodes CDR1 SGHNT and CDR2 YYREEE (reference sequence). This CDR3 has 13 amino acids. In nucleotides, the CDR3 is TGTGCCAGCAGCCTCGACGTAAGAGGGACCCAGTACTTC. It encodes CASSLDVRGTQYF.

The rearrangement uses TRBV5-6 and TRBJ2-5; TRBD2 aligns across 10 bases. The CDR3 has 13 residues. The J segment lost 4 bases and the V segment lost 6 bases, leaving 3 bases of the junction unmatched. Per the germline V gene, CDR1 is SGHDT and CDR2 is YYEEEE. CDR3 residues: CASTLAGVETQYF. The CDR3 nucleotides are TGTGCCAGCACCCTAGCGGGGGTAGAGACCCAGTACTTC. The whole variable domain, remainder taken from reference TRBV5-6 and TRBJ2-5, is DAGVTQSPTHLIKTRGQQVTLRCSPKSGHDTVSWYQQALGQGPQFIFQYYEEEERQRGNFPDRFSGHQFPNYSSELNVNALLLGDSALYLCASTLAGVETQYFGPGTRLLVL.

The chain links TRBV19 to TRBJ2-6; 11 bases fit TRBD1. Germline assignment: CDR1 LNHDA and CDR2 SQIVND (reference sequence). The trim removed 4 bases at V and 2 bases at J, leaving 7 bases unmatched. The CDR3 covers 18 residues. The CDR3 region is CASSTPGTGGTGANVLTF. CDR3 sequence (DNA): TGTGCCAGTAGTACCCCCGGGACAGGGGGGACTGGGGCCAACGTCCTGACTTTC.

Points on this clone: One junction end disagrees with the germline gene, perhaps due to a read error. The chain carries TRBV6-4 and TRBJ1-2; 8 nucleotides align to TRBD1. CDR3 length: 16 amino acids. Germline V lookup: CDR1 MRHNA, CDR2 SNTAGT. The CDR3: CASSDSRQGSNYGYTF. The CDR3 DNA sequence: TGTGCCAGCAGTGACTCCCGACAGGGGTCTAATTATGGCTACACCTTC.

This clone was counted a few times. The J gene is TRBJ1-1, the V gene TRBV5-1; maybe TRBD1 (5 bases). Germline V gives CDR1 SGHRS, CDR2 YFSETQ. Trimming shortened V by 3 bases and J by 6 bases, and 18 bases separated the two germline ends. The length of the CDR3 is 15 residues. This CDR3 is CASSSGRRVGSEAFF. CDR3 nucleotide sequence: TGCGCCAGCAGCTCGGGGCGGAGGGTGGGTTCTGAAGCTTTCTTT.

This chain uses TRBV5-6 with TRBJ2-7, with no clear D. The CDR3 sequence is 16 residues long. Between the trimmed V and J ends, which lost 0 bases and 2 bases, there was a span of 15 bases. Germline loops: CDR1 SGHDT, CDR2 YYEEEE. The CDR3 spells CASSLVMAASTYEQYF. CDR3 bases: TGTGCCAGCAGCTTGGTTATGGCAGCGTCGACCTACGAGCAGTACTTC.

The chain is built from TRBV5-1 and TRBJ2-7, with 9 bases that match TRBD1. V gave up 4 bases and J gave up 7 bases; unmatched junction bases: 9. This CDR3 has 14 amino acids. CDR1 and CDR2 from the germline V gene are SGHRS and YFSETQ. In DNA, the CDR3 is TGCGCCAGCAGCGGAGCCGGGACAGGGAGGGAGCAGTACTTC. This gives the protein CASSGAGTGREQYF.

The genes are TRBV6-5 and TRBJ2-7, with 7 bases matching TRBD1. The CDR3 loop spans 15 amino acids. Germline values: CDR1 MNHEY, CDR2 SVGAGI. Trimming cost V 5 bases and J 4 bases; bases outside gene matches: 11. The CDR3 reads CASSPYPKGAYEQYF. The CDR3 DNA follows: TGTGCCAGCAGTCCTTACCCCAAGGGGGCTTACGAGCAGTACTTC.

This sequence joins TRBV27 and TRBJ2-5; TRBD2 matches 7 bases. The DNA end lines up better with TRBJ2-7; the J call may be wrong. The CDR3 extends over 15 amino acids. Germline-derived CDR1 and CDR2 are MNHEY and SMNVEV (reference sequence). The DNA for the CDR3 is TGTGCCAGCAGTTTTGGGAGGGGAGGCGGCTACGAGCAGTACTTC. It is translated as CASSFGRGGGYEQYF.

The V and J genes are TRBV6-5 and TRBJ1-1, with a tentative D call TRBD1 (5 bases). Trimming took 5 bases from V and 1 from J, leaving 8 bases between them. CDR3 length: 13 residues. CDR1 is MNHEY and CDR2 is SVGAGI in the germline V gene. This CDR3 is CASSEQGNTEAFF. The CDR3 DNA reads TGTGCCAGCAGTGAGCAGGGGAACACTGAAGCTTTCTTT.

The chain joins TRBV6-1 to TRBJ2-3, with 7 bases fitting TRBD2. CDR3 length equals 15 residues. From germline, CDR1 is MNHNS and CDR2 SASEGT. Unmatched junction bases numbered 9, after V lost 6 bases and J lost 3 bases. The CDR3 sequence is CASSPLAGVTDTQYF. CDR3 coding DNA: TGTGCCAGCAGCCCACTTGCGGGAGTTACAGATACGCAGTATTTT.

In this sample, this clone turned up a few times. The genes are TRBV9 and TRBJ2-2, with TRBD1 matching 11 bases. Germline CDR1 and CDR2: SGDLS and YYNGEE. V trimming: 6 bases; J trimming: 8 bases; junction bases outside the gene matches: 15. The CDR3 length is 17 residues. This chain's CDR3 is CASTQRPGTGGMGELFF. Here the CDR3 DNA reads TGTGCCAGCACCCAAAGACCCGGGACAGGGGGTATGGGGGAGCTGTTTTTT.

CDR3 bases: TGTGCCAGCAGAGGGGGCTTTTATGGCTACACCTTC. This codes for CASRGGFYGYTF. The chain has TRBV6-5 and TRBJ1-2; 7 positions match TRBD1. CDR1 MNHEY and CDR2 SVGAGI come from the germline V gene. Trimming took 6 bases from V and 5 from J; bases not matched to a gene: 3. This CDR3 comprises 12 residues.

The J gene is TRBJ2-4, the V gene TRBV6-1; TRBD2 matches 11 bases. The V segment lost 2 bases and the J segment 2 bases; nucleotides outside the gene matches: 20. The CDR3 has 22 residues. From germline, CDR1 is MNHNS and CDR2 SASEGT. CDR3 in DNA: TGTGCCAGCAGTGAAAGGATTAATAGCGGGAGGGCCACGATGGGAACCAAAAACATTCAGTACTTC. It is translated as CASSERINSGRATMGTKNIQYF.